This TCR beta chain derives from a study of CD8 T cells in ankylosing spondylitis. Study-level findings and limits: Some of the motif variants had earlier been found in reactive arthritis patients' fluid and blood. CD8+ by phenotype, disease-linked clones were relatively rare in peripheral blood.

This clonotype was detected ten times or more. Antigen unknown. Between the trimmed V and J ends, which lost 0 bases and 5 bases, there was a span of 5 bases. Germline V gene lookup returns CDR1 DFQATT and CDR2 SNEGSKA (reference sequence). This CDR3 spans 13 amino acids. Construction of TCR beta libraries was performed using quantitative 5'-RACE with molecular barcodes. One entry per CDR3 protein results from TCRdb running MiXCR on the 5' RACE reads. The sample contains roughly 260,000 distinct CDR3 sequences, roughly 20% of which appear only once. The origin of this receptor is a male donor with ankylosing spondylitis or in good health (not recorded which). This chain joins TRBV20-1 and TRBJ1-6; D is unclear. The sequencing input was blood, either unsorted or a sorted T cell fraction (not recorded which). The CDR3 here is CSARDFDNSPLHF. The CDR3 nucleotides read TGCAGTGCTAGAGATTTCGATAATTCACCCCTCCACTTT.